The 30 T cell receptor beta chains below were found in one sample sequenced in a study of shared clonotypes between healthy human individuals. This table comes from immunoSEQ multiplex PCR, and its TCRdb copy is limited to in-frame clones, with some not included. The table includes roughly 2,000,000 clones, 80% to 95% detected once. Naive CD8 cells lacked CD45RO, underwent positive selection for CCR7 and left out terminally differentiated effector memory CD45RA+ cells. The sample was naive CD8+ T cells from PBMCs. All receptors derive from a man younger than 35 in good health. Some clones in this sample may be carry-over from other donors' samples.

CDR3 DNA sequence: TGTGCCAGCAGCTTGGGGGGACTAGCGGGAGGAGATACGCAGTATTTT. Amino acids: CASSLGGLAGGDTQYF. The chain is built from TRBV11-2 and TRBJ2-3, with 15 bases lining up with TRBD2. V trimming: 3 bases; J trimming: 5 bases; junction bases outside the gene matches: 3. The CDR3 contains 16 residues. Germline V gene data show CDR1 as SGHAT and CDR2 as FQNNGV.

The chain carries TRBV29-1 and TRBJ2-5; a possible D gene is TRBD2 (5 bases). CDR3 size: 13 residues. Between the trimmed V and J ends, which lost 6 bases and 6 bases, there was a span of 17 bases. Germline-derived CDR1 and CDR2 are SQVTM and ANQGSEA. This CDR3 is CSVLMGDGKTQYF. Written as DNA, the CDR3 is TGCAGCGTCCTGATGGGAGACGGGAAGACCCAGTACTTC.

The chain uses TRBV5-6 and TRBJ2-7, with D unclear. From germline, CDR1 is SGHDT and CDR2 YYEEEE. The V end lost 3 bases, the J end lost 3 bases, and 10 bases lay between the germline ends. The CDR3 has 13 residues. The CDR3 nucleotides read TGTGCCAGCAGCTCTCGGAAACACTACGAGCAGTACTTC. Protein product: CASSSRKHYEQYF.

The chain joins TRBV9 to TRBJ1-5, with a weak D call TRBD1 (6 bases). V lost 1 base and J lost 4, with 6 bases in between. The V gene's germline CDR1 is SGDLS and CDR2 YYNGEE. The CDR3 is 13 amino acids. CDR3 loop: CASSVQGNQPQHF. The DNA for the CDR3 is TGTGCCAGCAGCGTACAGGGGAATCAGCCCCAGCATTTT.

The chain couples TRBV4-1 to TRBJ2-5; 9 bases line up with TRBD2. This CDR3 region has 16 residues. From germline, CDR1 is MGHRA and CDR2 YSYEKL. V was clipped by 0 bases and J by 0 bases; unmatched bases: 2. The DNA for the CDR3 is TGCGCCAGCAGCCAAGAGGGACTAGCAGACCAAGAGACCCAGTACTTC. Translated, it gives CASSQEGLADQETQYF.

The V call is TRBV28, the J call TRBJ1-2; TRBD1 aligns across 9 bases. The length of the CDR3 is 15 residues. J was trimmed by 4 bases and V by 2 bases; bases with no gene match: 5. Germline loops: CDR1 MDHEN, CDR2 SYDVKM. In DNA form, the CDR3 reads TGTGCCAGCAGTTTACCTGACAGGGGGGGCTATGGCTACACCTTC. This translates into CASSLPDRGGYGYTF.

The chain links TRBV21-1 to TRBJ2-7. TRBV21-1 is labeled a pseudogene. This CDR3 has 12 residues. CDR3 sequence reads: CAKAGCLYEQYF. DNA of the CDR3: TGTGCCAAGGCCGGCTGCCTCTACGAGCAGTACTTC.

This sequence joins TRBV6-6 and TRBJ1-1, with TRBD1 matching over 7 bases. CDR1 is MNHNY, CDR2 SVGAGI, per germline (reference sequence). The CDR3 spans 14 residues. Trimming cost V 7 bases and J 2 bases; bases outside gene matches: 7. CDR3 protein: CASTPDRANTEAFF. As DNA, the CDR3 is TGTGCCAGCACCCCCGACAGGGCCAACACTGAAGCTTTCTTT.

The chain combines TRBV6-6 with TRBJ2-3; 8 bases are a match to TRBD2. V lost 6 bases and J lost 4; bases outside the gene matches: 3. The CDR3 sequence is 13 residues long. Looked up from germline, CDR1 is MNHNY and CDR2 is SVGAGI (reference sequence). The CDR3 sequence is CASSRLASDTQYF. The DNA for the CDR3 is TGTGCCAGCAGCCGACTAGCGTCAGATACGCAGTATTTT.

The chain employs TRBV21-1 and TRBJ2-6; the D call TRBD1 from the table was never checked on the DNA. TRBV21-1 is reported as a pseudogene. The CDR3 covers 19 residues. CDR3: CASSSTGTGSSSGANVLTF. The CDR3 DNA reads TGTGCCAGCAGCTCTACCGGGACAGGGTCCAGCTCTGGGGCCAACGTCCTGACTTTC.

The chain carries TRBV6-1 and TRBJ1-4; 11 bases agree with TRBD1. Germline CDR1 MNHNS, CDR2 SASEGT. The ends lost 0 bases at V and 6 bases at J; junction bases unmatched: 3. CDR3 length: 16 residues. In DNA form, the CDR3 reads TGTGCCAGCAGTGAAGCGCAGGGACAGGGGGATGAAAAACTGTTTTTT. Its protein product is CASSEAQGQGDEKLFF.

The chain has TRBV5-1 and TRBJ2-7; 11 nucleotides match TRBD1. The germline V gene has CDR1 SGHRS and CDR2 YFSETQ. The trim removed 4 bases at V and 3 bases at J, leaving 6 bases unmatched. This CDR3 region has 15 residues. CDR3 DNA sequence: TGCGCCAGCAGCCAAGGACAGGGGGCCTTCTACGAGCAGTACTTC. This gives the protein CASSQGQGAFYEQYF.

This clone has just one count. The chain uses TRBV4-1 and TRBJ2-7, with D tentatively TRBD1 or TRBD2 (5 bases each). The CDR3 length is 17 residues. From germline, CDR1 is MGHRA and CDR2 YSYEKL. V was cut by 4 bases and J by 1 base, with 20 bases left in between. The CDR3 coding sequence is TGCGCCAGCAGCCGGCTGAGGCAAGGGACGGATTCCTACGAGCAGTACTTC. The encoded protein is CASSRLRQGTDSYEQYF.

The V call is TRBV7-9, the J call TRBJ2-1, with a tentative D call TRBD2 (5 bases). V lost 1 base, J lost 0 bases, and 13 bases lay in between. Germline CDR1 reads SEHNR; CDR2 reads FQNEAQ (reference sequence). The CDR3 runs 17 residues. CDR3 amino acids: CASSLVRVGNSYNEQFF. The CDR3 nucleotides are TGTGCCAGCAGCTTAGTGAGGGTCGGGAACTCCTACAATGAGCAGTTCTTC.

The CDR3 region has the DNA TGCGCCAGCAGCTTGGCTGACAGGCACACCGGGGAGCTGTTTTTT. Amino acid sequence: CASSLADRHTGELFF. V and J are TRBV5-1 and TRBJ2-2, with a weak D call TRBD1 (6 bases). The V end lost 0 bases, the J end lost 3 bases, and 9 bases lay between the germline ends. The germline CDR1 and CDR2 sequences are SGHRS and YFSETQ. The CDR3 consists of 15 residues.

As to this clone: Different DNA sequences within this sample yield the same CDR3. The chain is built from TRBV5-1 and TRBJ2-1; D ambiguous. The length of the CDR3 is 12 residues. V was shortened by 4 bases and J by 6 bases, with 8 bases between the two germline ends. The germline gives CDR1 SGHRS, CDR2 YFSETQ. CDR3: CASSPTGNEQFF. DNA of the CDR3: TGCGCCAGCAGCCCCACCGGCAATGAGCAGTTCTTC.

The chain recombines TRBV14 with TRBJ2-3; the D gene is possibly TRBD1 (5 bases). Trimming left V 1 base short and J 2 bases short, with 10 bases between. The CDR3 extends over 15 amino acids. Germline assignment: CDR1 SGHDN and CDR2 FVKESK. The CDR3 nucleotides read TGTGCCAGCAGCCAAGGGCAGGGATACACAGATACGCAGTATTTT. It specifies CASSQGQGYTDTQYF.

The CDR3 spells CASSLDWGQETQYF. The CDR3 region has the DNA TGTGCCAGCAGTTTAGATTGGGGCCAAGAGACCCAGTACTTC. This chain connects TRBV27 to TRBJ2-5; D not resolved. CDR3 length: 14 residues. The V gene lost 2 bases and the J gene lost 1 base, with 8 bases spanning the gap. Per the germline V gene, CDR1 is MNHEY and CDR2 is SMNVEV (reference sequence).

The table lists this clone with a count of one. The same CDR3 arises from other DNA sequences in this sample as well. V usage is TRBV7-2 and J usage is TRBJ2-5; 9 bases are shared with TRBD1. The junction had 3 bases not matched to a gene; V was cut back by 5 bases and J by 5 bases. The germline CDR1 and CDR2 sequences are SGHTA and FQGNSA. The CDR3 totals 13 residues. Written as DNA, the CDR3 is TGTGCCAGCAGCCCGGACAGGGGTGAGACCCAGTACTTC. Its protein product is CASSPDRGETQYF.

The rearrangement links TRBV29-1 to TRBJ2-1; D is unclear. The CDR3 runs 11 residues. V lost 4 bases and J 6 bases, leaving 7 bases between the germline ends. Germline CDR1 is SQVTM and CDR2 is ANQGSEA. In DNA form, the CDR3 reads TGCAGCGTTGGGCTTTCCAATGAGCAGTTCTTC. Protein product: CSVGLSNEQFF.

This clone was picked up one time. The chain has TRBV6-5 and TRBJ2-7, with D possibly matching TRBD1 (6 bases). The CDR3 is 15 residues long. Trimming pared 2 bases from V and 6 bases from J, leaving 17 bases between. Germline CDR1 is MNHEY and CDR2 is SVGAGI. The CDR3 DNA reads as TGTGCCAGCAGTTACGGGCCCGGTCAGGGGTCCGAGCAGTACTTC. Translated: CASSYGPGQGSEQYF.

The V and J genes are TRBV9 and TRBJ1-1; D is unresolved. The ends were cut back, 4 bases at V and 5 bases at J, with 9 bases in the middle. Germline CDR1 reads SGDLS; CDR2 reads YYNGEE. CDR3 length equals 12 residues. The CDR3 reads CASSPAETEAFF. The CDR3 DNA reads TGTGCCAGCAGCCCCGCGGAGACTGAAGCTTTCTTT.

V and J are TRBV30 and TRBJ2-7, with 7 bases fitting TRBD1. The CDR3 runs to 13 residues. J gave up 2 bases and V 2 bases, and 3 bases lay outside the gene matches. Germline CDR1 and CDR2: GTSNPN and SVGIG (reference sequence). The CDR3 DNA reads TGTGCCTGGAGTACAGGGGTGACCTACGAGCAGTACTTC. Translated: CAWSTGVTYEQYF.

In its sample, this clone was seen once. This chain uses TRBV27 with TRBJ1-5, with D perhaps TRBD1 (6 bases). The CDR3 is 14 residues long. CDR1 and CDR2 (germline): MNHEY, SMNVEV (reference sequence). Trimming cost V 8 bases and J 2 bases, with 13 bases left between them. The CDR3 region has the DNA TGTGCCAGCGCGGGGGGCGCGGGCAATCAGCCCCAGCATTTT. It translates to CASAGGAGNQPQHF.

The rearrangement joins TRBV6-5 to TRBJ1-5; D is unclear. The CDR3 is 14 residues long. Trimming pared 4 bases from V and 7 bases from J, leaving 14 bases between. Germline-derived CDR1 and CDR2 are MNHEY and SVGAGI. CDR3 residues: CASSSGGRGQPQHF. CDR3 bases: TGTGCCAGCAGTTCCGGAGGTCGCGGCCAGCCCCAGCATTTT.

This chain joins TRBV2 and TRBJ2-1, with 9 bases aligning to TRBD2. Per germline, CDR1 SNHLY and CDR2 FYNNEI. Losses at the gene ends were 4 bases for V and 3 bases for J; bases not matched to a gene: 1. There are 14 residues in the CDR3. The CDR3 spells CASSGLADYNEQFF. CDR3 sequence (DNA): TGTGCCAGCAGTGGACTAGCGGACTACAATGAGCAGTTCTTC. Based on the CDR3 plus reference TRBV2 and TRBJ2-1, the full variable domain is EPEVTQTPSHQVTQMGQEVILRCVPISNHLYFYWYRQILGQKVEFLVSFYNNEISEKSEIFDDQFSVERPDGSNFTLKIRSTKLEDSAMYFCASSGLADYNEQFFGPGTRLTVL.

V is TRBV13 and J is TRBJ2-7, with TRBD2 matching 7 bases. Germline V lookup: CDR1 PRHDT, CDR2 FYEKMQ (reference sequence). J was trimmed by 1 base and V by 0 bases; bases with no gene match: 3. This CDR3 has 15 residues. DNA for the CDR3: TGTGCCAGCAGCTTAGGGGGAGGGCAGTCCTACGAGCAGTACTTC. Translated: CASSLGGGQSYEQYF.

CDR3 residues: CASRTGGGTGDEKLFF. The CDR3 nucleotides read TGTGCCAGCAGGACTGGTGGGGGGACAGGGGATGAAAAACTGTTTTTT. The gene calls are TRBV27 and TRBJ1-4, with 10 nucleotides matching TRBD1. The junction had 10 bases not matched to a gene; V was cut back by 6 bases and J by 6 bases. CDR3 length equals 16 residues. The germline CDR1 and CDR2 sequences are MNHEY and SMNVEV (reference sequence).

This clone appeared a single time. The V and J genes are TRBV23-1 and TRBJ2-7; D could derive from TRBD1 or TRBD2 (5 bases each). TRBV23-1 belongs to the ORF category, with a function that is uncertain. V lost 4 bases and J lost 6, with 16 bases in between. The CDR3 extends over 14 amino acids. CDR3 residues: CASSRSGTVGEQYF. CDR3 in DNA: TGCGCCAGCAGTCGGTCCGGGACGGTCGGCGAGCAGTACTTC.

The CDR3, as DNA: TGTGCCAGTAGTGGTAAAGGGGGCTACGAGCAGTACTTC. The encoded protein is CASSGKGGYEQYF. The J gene is TRBJ2-7, the V gene TRBV19; a weak D match, TRBD1 (6 bases). Per the germline V gene, CDR1 is LNHDA and CDR2 is SQIVND (reference sequence). Trimming stripped 5 bases from V and 3 bases from J, with 11 bases between. The CDR3 covers 13 residues.